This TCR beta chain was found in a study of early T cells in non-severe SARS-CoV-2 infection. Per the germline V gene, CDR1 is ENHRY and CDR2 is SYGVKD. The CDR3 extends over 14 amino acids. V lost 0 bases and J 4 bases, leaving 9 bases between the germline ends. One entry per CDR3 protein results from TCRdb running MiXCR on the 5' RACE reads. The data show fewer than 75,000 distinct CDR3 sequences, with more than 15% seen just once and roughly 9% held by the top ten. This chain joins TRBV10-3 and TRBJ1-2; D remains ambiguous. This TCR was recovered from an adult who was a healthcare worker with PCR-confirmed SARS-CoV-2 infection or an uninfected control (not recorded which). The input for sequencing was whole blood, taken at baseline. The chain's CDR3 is CAISESTISYGYTF. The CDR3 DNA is TGTGCCATCAGTGAGTCAACCATTAGCTATGGCTACACCTTC.